This TCR beta chain is drawn from a study of blood T cells in healthy people across ages. Next came a second PCR, run for about 6 to 12 cycles, which used a sample-barcoded 5' primer along with a J-beta primer mix. MiXCR was run by TCRdb on the 5' RACE reads, yielding one entry per CDR3 protein. Of approximately 790,000 distinct CDR3 sequences listed, approximately 59% are singletons. The V and J ends lost 6 bases and 0 bases respectively, with 11 bases between them. This CDR3 is 14 amino acids long. CDR1 is SQVTM, CDR2 ANQGSEA, per germline. The chain couples TRBV29-1 to TRBJ1-4; D is unclear. Sequenced: blood. The clonotype originates from a man aged 25 to 40 in good health. The CDR3 loop is CSVAVTTTNEKLFF. CDR3 DNA sequence: TGCAGCGTCGCAGTAACAACAACTAATGAAAAACTGTTTTTT.